This is a list of T cell receptor beta chains from one sample in a study of T-cell memory formation after mild COVID-19. TCRdb used MiXCR to reprocess the 5' RACE reads, holding one entry per CDR3 protein. Among 400,000 to 500,000 distinct CDR3 sequences, approximately 25% were seen once, and the ten largest hold roughly 8.7%. Sample: PBMCs or a T cell subset sorted from them (not recorded which). The receptors were gathered from an adult woman who had mild COVID-19 (a few samples of this study predate the infection). Cell type and time point are not known. Both conserved end residues are part of each CDR3. The order of the fields is clone size, J gene, D gene, V gene, CDR3 protein, CDR3 DNA. The D gene is left open where the match is weak. Only part of the rows carry a size: once, few, many, or a class if the clone is expanded.

NA	TRBJ1-3	NA	TRBV6-2/TRBV6-3	CASSYGSGNTIYF	TGTGCCAGCAGTTACGGCTCTGGAAACACCATATATTTT
few	TRBJ2-7	TRBD1	TRBV5-1	CASSAAGTDYEQYF	TGCGCCAGCAGCGCGGCCGGGACAGACTACGAGCAGTACTTC
NA	TRBJ2-7	NA	TRBV5-6	CASSAEVGLNLWEQYF	TGTGCCAGCAGCGCGGAGGTAGGACTAAACTTGTGGGAGCAGTACTTC
NA	TRBJ1-1	NA	TRBV27	CASSHLTEAFF	TGTGCCAGCAGTCACCTCACTGAAGCTTTCTTT
NA	TRBJ2-1	NA	TRBV7-9	CASSLAIVVTSSYNEQFF	TGTGCCAGCAGCTTAGCGATCGTTGTGACTAGCTCCTACAATGAGCAGTTCTTC
many	TRBJ2-5	TRBD2	TRBV7-2	CASSLSLAGGLYQETQYF	TGTGCCAGCAGCTTAAGCCTAGCGGGGGGCCTGTACCAAGAGACCCAGTACTTC
few	TRBJ2-2	TRBD2	TRBV12-5	CASGPLPIAGGPLRELFF	TGTGCTAGTGGTCCCCTTCCGATAGCGGGAGGGCCCCTTCGGGAGCTGTTTTTT
NA	TRBJ2-2	NA	TRBV27	CASSPRGWGTGELFF	TGTGCCAGCAGTCCCCGGGGGTGGGGAACCGGGGAGCTGTTTTTT
NA	TRBJ1-2	NA	TRBV20-1	CSAPSSGQGYTF	TGCAGTGCTCCCTCGAGCGGCCAGGGCTACACCTTC
NA	TRBJ1-3	NA	TRBV9	CASSGPSLDGRNSGNTIYF	TGTGCCAGCAGCGGCCCGTCTTTAGATGGACGAAACTCTGGAAACACCATATATTTT
NA	TRBJ1-1	TRBD1	TRBV10-3	CAISTGGEAFF	TGTGCCATCTCCACAGGGGGGGAAGCTTTCTTT
few	TRBJ1-1	NA	TRBV15	CATSRDRRGLAGTKNTEAFF	TGTGCCACCAGCAGAGATCGGCGGGGTTTAGCGGGGACAAAGAACACTGAAGCTTTCTTT
NA	TRBJ1-2	TRBD1	TRBV30	CAWSVQDRGVPYGYTF	TGTGCCTGGAGTGTACAAGACAGGGGAGTCCCCTATGGCTACACCTTC
NA	TRBJ2-7	TRBD1	TRBV7-6	CASSFVETGGYEQYF	TGTGCCAGCAGCTTCGTAGAGACAGGGGGCTACGAGCAGTACTTC
many	TRBJ2-7	NA	TRBV7-9	CASSLDPTDEQYF	TGTGCCAGCAGCTTAGACCCCACGGACGAGCAGTACTTC
NA	TRBJ2-3	NA	TRBV6-2/TRBV6-3	CASSYEGRATDTQYF	TGTGCCAGCAGTTACGAGGGTAGGGCCACAGATACGCAGTATTTT
NA	TRBJ1-2	TRBD1	TRBV19	CASSGTGGVYGYTF	TGTGCCAGTAGTGGGACAGGGGGTGTCTATGGCTACACCTTC
few	TRBJ2-3	TRBD1	TRBV14	CASSLTGGWGDTQYF	TGTGCCAGCAGCCTCACAGGGGGCTGGGGAGATACGCAGTATTTT
few	TRBJ2-3	NA	TRBV7-8	CASSPDATDTQYF	TGTGCCAGCAGCCCTGATGCGACAGATACGCAGTATTTT
NA	TRBJ2-3	NA	TRBV7-9	CASSFLLVGDTQYF	TGTGCCAGCAGCTTCTTGCTAGTCGGGGATACGCAGTATTTT
NA	TRBJ2-1	NA	TRBV3-1	CASRPRRGGEYNEQFF	TGTGCCAGCAGGCCGAGGCGAGGGGGAGAGTACAATGAGCAGTTCTTC
NA	TRBJ2-3	TRBD2	TRBV4-2	CASSQADGRSTDTQYF	TGTGCCAGCAGCCAAGCGGACGGGAGGAGCACAGATACGCAGTATTTT
NA	TRBJ1-1	NA	TRBV5-1	CASSLRRSTEAFF	TGCGCCAGCAGCTTAAGGCGTAGCACTGAAGCTTTCTTT
NA	TRBJ2-3	NA	TRBV12-3/TRBV12-4	CASSARSNTQYF	TGTGCCAGCAGCGCGAGATCGAATACGCAGTATTTC
NA	TRBJ1-2	NA	TRBV12-5	CASGLGQNYGYTF	TGTGCTAGTGGTTTGGGACAGAACTATGGCTACACCTTC
NA	TRBJ2-2	TRBD1	TRBV7-6	CASSRWGTGEHGELFF	TGTGCCAGCAGCCGCTGGGGGACAGGGGAGCACGGGGAGCTGTTTTTT